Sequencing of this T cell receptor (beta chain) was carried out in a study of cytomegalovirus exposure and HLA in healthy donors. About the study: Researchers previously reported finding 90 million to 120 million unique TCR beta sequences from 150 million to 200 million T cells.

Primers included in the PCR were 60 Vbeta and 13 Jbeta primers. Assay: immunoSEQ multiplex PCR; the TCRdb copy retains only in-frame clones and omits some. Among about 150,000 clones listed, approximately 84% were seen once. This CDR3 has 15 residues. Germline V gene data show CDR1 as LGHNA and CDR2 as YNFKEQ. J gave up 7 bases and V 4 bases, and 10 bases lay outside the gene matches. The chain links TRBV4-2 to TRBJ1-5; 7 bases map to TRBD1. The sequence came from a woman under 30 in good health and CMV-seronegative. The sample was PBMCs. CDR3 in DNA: TGTGCCAGCAGCCGGGAAGCAGGGGGACGACAGCCCCAGCATTTT. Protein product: CASSREAGGRQPQHF.